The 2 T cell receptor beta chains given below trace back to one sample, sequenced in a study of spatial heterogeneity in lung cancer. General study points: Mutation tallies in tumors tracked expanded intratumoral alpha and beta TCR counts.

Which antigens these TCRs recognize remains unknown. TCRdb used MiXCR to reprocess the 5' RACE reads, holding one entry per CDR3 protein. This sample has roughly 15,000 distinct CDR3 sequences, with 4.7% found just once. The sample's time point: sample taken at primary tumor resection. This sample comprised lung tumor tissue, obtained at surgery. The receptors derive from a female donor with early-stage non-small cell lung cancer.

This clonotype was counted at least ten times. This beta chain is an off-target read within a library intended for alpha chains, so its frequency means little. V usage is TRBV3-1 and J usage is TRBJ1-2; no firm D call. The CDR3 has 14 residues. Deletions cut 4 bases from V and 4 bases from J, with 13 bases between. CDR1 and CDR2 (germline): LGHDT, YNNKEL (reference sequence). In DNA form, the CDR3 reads TGTGCCAGCAGCCCGACGACGGGCACCTATGGCTACACCTTC. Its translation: CASSPTTGTYGYTF.

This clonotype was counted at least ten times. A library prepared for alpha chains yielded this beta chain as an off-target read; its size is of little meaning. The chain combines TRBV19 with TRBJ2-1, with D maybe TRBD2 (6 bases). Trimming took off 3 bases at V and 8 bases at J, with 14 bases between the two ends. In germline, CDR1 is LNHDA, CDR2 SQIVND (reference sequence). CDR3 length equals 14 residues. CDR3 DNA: TGTGCCAGTAGTATCCGGGAGTGGTTTCATGAGCAGTTCTTC. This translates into CASSIREWFHEQFF.